Ten or more counts support the clone carrying this T cell receptor beta chain. Its antigen is undetermined. This sample was included in a study of metastatic and nonmetastatic thyroid tumors. About the study: Samples came from malignant and benign thyroid patients, and repertoires were compared across blood and tumor or nodule tissue.

CDR3 size: 13 residues. The V gene's germline CDR1 is SEHNR and CDR2 FQNEAQ (reference sequence). The V and J ends lost 1 base and 6 bases respectively, with 7 bases between them. MiXCR re-clonotyped the PCR reads for TCRdb. The data hold approximately 38,000 clones, with about a sixth observed a single time. Prior to thyroid surgery, none of the patients had received any treatment. Whole-study findings and limits: In blood and tumor, TCR beta diversity was reportedly significantly higher in malignant thyroid tumors than in benign nodules.

The sequence derives from a female donor with papillary thyroid cancer or a benign thyroid nodule (not recorded which). Some clones in this sample may be carry-over from other donors' samples. Material: blood. The V call is TRBV7-9, the J call TRBJ1-5; no firm D call. The CDR3 region is CASSLEGSQPQHF. The CDR3 region has the DNA TGTGCCAGCAGCTTAGAAGGGTCTCAGCCCCAGCATTTT. The full variable domain, with the rest looked up from reference TRBV7-9 and TRBJ1-5, is DTGVSQNPRHKITKRGQNVTFRCDPISEHNRLYWYRQTLGQGPEFLTYFQNEAQLEKSRLLSDRFSAERPKGSFSTLEIQRTEQGDSAMYLCASSLEGSQPQHFGDGTRLSIL.